This TCR beta chain was found in a study of T-cell memory formation after mild COVID-19. Study summary: Clustering of TCRs was largely donor specific.

This CDR3 has 13 residues. Germline-derived CDR1 and CDR2 are MNHEY and SVGAGI. V was clipped by 8 bases and J by 1 base; unmatched bases: 1. With constant-segment primers, 5'RACE yielded cDNA libraries of TCR alpha and TCR beta that carried sample barcodes and UMIs. TCRdb re-derived calls from the 5' RACE reads in MiXCR, one entry per CDR3 protein. Seen here are fewer than 250,000 distinct CDR3 sequences, 15% observed once, and the top ten hold 2.1%. This clonotype was picked up a small number of times. Sequencing was performed on PBMCs or a T cell subset sorted from them (not recorded which). The chain combines TRBV6-5 with TRBJ2-7, with TRBD1 matching over 11 bases. This TCR was recovered from an adult woman who had mild COVID-19 (a few samples of this study predate the infection). Cell type and time point are not known. Here the CDR3 reads CASGQGASYEQYF. The CDR3 DNA sequence: TGTGCCAGCGGACAGGGGGCTTCCTACGAGCAGTACTTC.